The clone carrying this T cell receptor (beta chain) was counted at least ten times. The antigen remains undetermined. This specimen belongs to a study of spatial heterogeneity in lung cancer. Points from the study as a whole: Ubiquitous, expanded tumor-derived TCRs were more frequently observed in blood at resection than at follow-up.

V was trimmed by 6 bases and J by 1 base, leaving 12 bases between them. The CDR3 contains 14 residues. Time point noted: sample taken at primary tumor resection. Without sorting, whole RNA was sequenced from tumor, nontumor lung or frozen PBMC. TCRdb recomputed calls from the 5' RACE reads with MiXCR, one row per CDR3 protein. Of 65,000 to 85,000 distinct CDR3 sequences detected, more than 15% appear once; the ten largest clones hold about 6.8%. The chain combines TRBV12-3 or TRBV12-4 with TRBJ1-1; no reliable D call. This receptor was taken from a male donor with early-stage non-small cell lung cancer. The specimen comprised PBMCs, sampled at surgery. The CDR3 loop is CASSSTPGNTEAFF. The CDR3 DNA sequence: TGTGCCAGCAGCTCAACCCCAGGGAACACTGAAGCTTTCTTT.